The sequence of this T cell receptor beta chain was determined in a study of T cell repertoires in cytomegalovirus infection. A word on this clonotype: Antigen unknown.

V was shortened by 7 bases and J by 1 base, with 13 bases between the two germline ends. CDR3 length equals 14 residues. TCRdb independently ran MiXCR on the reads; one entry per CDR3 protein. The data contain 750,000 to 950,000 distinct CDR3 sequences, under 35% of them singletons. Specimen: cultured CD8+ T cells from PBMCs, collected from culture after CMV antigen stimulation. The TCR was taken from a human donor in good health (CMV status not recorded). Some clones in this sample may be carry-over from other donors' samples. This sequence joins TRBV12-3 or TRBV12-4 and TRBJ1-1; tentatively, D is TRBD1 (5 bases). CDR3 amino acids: CASTHGAGNTEAFF. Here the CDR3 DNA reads TGTGCCAGCACCCACGGGGCAGGGAACACTGAAGCTTTCTTT.